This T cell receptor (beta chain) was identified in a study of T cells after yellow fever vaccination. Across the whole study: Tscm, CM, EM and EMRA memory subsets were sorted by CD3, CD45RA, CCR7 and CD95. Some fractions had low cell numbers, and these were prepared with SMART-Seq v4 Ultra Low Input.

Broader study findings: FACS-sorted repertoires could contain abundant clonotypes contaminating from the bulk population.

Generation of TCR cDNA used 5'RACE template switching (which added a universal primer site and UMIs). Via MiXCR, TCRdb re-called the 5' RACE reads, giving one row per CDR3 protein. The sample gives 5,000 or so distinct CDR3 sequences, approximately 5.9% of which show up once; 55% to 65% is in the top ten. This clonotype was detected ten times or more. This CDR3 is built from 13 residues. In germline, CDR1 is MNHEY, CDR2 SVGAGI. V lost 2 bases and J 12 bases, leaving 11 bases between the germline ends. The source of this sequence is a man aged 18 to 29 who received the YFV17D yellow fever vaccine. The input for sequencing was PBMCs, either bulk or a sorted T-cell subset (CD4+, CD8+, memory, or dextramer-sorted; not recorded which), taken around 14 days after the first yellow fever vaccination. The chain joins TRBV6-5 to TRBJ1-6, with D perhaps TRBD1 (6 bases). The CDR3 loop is CASSYGGGLPLHF. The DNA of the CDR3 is TGTGCCAGCAGTTACGGGGGCGGATTACCCCTCCACTTT.